A single sample gave rise to the 29 T cell receptor beta chains below, sequenced in a study of blood T cell repertoires in COVID-19. Sequenced by immunoSEQ multiplex PCR; TCRdb stores in-frame clones only, minus some. The sample shows about 71,000 clones, 80% to 90% of them seen only once. The sample taken for sequencing was peripheral blood. The receptors here all came from a man aged 45 to 65 with active COVID-19.

This sequence joins TRBV6-5 and TRBJ2-1, with 7 bases lining up with TRBD2. With V trimmed by 5 bases and J by 5 bases, 9 bases remained unmatched. Germline V lookup: CDR1 MNHEY, CDR2 SVGAGI. The CDR3 has 15 residues. The CDR3 region has the DNA TGTGCCAGCAGTACCACCGGGACTACCAACAATGAGCAGTTCTTC. Translation: CASSTTGTTNNEQFF.

This chain uses TRBV21-1 with TRBJ2-5; the table calls TRBD2, which could not be checked here. TRBV21-1 is shown as a pseudogene. The CDR3 contains 15 residues. CDR3 in amino acids: CASSPLAGFQETQYF. DNA of the CDR3: TGTGCCAGCAGCCCCCTAGCGGGGTTCCAAGAGACCCAGTACTTC.

The chain recombines TRBV7-9 with TRBJ1-6; D is perhaps TRBD1 (5 bases). This CDR3 has 15 amino acids. The germline V gene has CDR1 SEHNR and CDR2 FQNEAQ (reference sequence). V lost 2 bases, J lost 4 bases, and 9 bases lay in between. CDR3 DNA sequence: TGTGCCAGCAGCTTAACGCGACAGTATAATTCACCCCTCCACTTT. The encoded protein is CASSLTRQYNSPLHF.

The CDR3 DNA follows: TGCGCCAGCCCACTGAGGACACGGGTGAGCTCCTATAATTCACCCCTCCACTTT. It translates to CASPLRTRVSSYNSPLHF. The V and J genes are TRBV10-1 and TRBJ1-6; a weak D match, TRBD1 (5 bases). Germline V lookup: CDR1 WNHNN, CDR2 SYGVQD (reference sequence). The CDR3 has 18 amino acids. The ends were cut back, 8 bases at V and 0 bases at J, with 20 bases in the middle.

V usage is TRBV30 and J usage is TRBJ1-1, with D uncertain. Trimming removed 0 bases at V and 0 bases at J, with 5 bases between. The CDR3 runs 13 residues. Germline V CDR1 and CDR2: GTSNPN, SVGIG (reference sequence). CDR3 coding DNA: TGTGCCTGGAGTGTCCAGGTGAACACTGAAGCTTTCTTT. Protein product: CAWSVQVNTEAFF.

This clone was observed a few times. The V and J genes are TRBV6-5 and TRBJ2-3; 7 bases match TRBD1. This CDR3 has 12 residues. After removal of 7 bases from V and 5 bases from J, the junction contained 3 bases not matched to a gene. Germline V gene lookup returns CDR1 MNHEY and CDR2 SVGAGI. As DNA, the CDR3 is TGTGCCAGCAAGGGGGCTGGAGATACGCAGTATTTT. As protein: CASKGAGDTQYF.

V gene TRBV15 combines with J gene TRBJ2-7; 8 positions match TRBD2. Germline V gene data show CDR1 as LNHNV and CDR2 as YYDKDF (reference sequence). After removal of 0 bases from V and 1 base from J, the junction contained 8 bases not matched to a gene. The CDR3 extends over 17 amino acids. The DNA of the CDR3 is TGTGCCACCAGCAGAGAGCTTAGCGGGGCTAAGTCCTACGAGCAGTACTTC. Translated: CATSRELSGAKSYEQYF. The whole variable domain, filled in from reference TRBV15 and TRBJ2-7, reads DAMVIQNPRYQVTQFGKPVTLSCSQTLNHNVMYWYQQKSSQAPKLLFHYYDKDFNNEADTPDNFQSRRPNTSFCFLDIRSPGLGDTAMYLCATSRELSGAKSYEQYFGPGTRLTVT.

This chain joins TRBV6-5 and TRBJ1-5, with 7 bases that match TRBD1. CDR3 size: 15 residues. V was clipped by 4 bases and J by 5 bases; unmatched bases: 8. Germline values: CDR1 MNHEY, CDR2 SVGAGI. The CDR3 sequence is CASSSRDSGDQPQHF. DNA for the CDR3: TGTGCCAGCAGTTCCCGGGACAGCGGTGATCAGCCCCAGCATTTT.

The V gene is TRBV19, the J gene TRBJ1-5; 8 bases line up with TRBD1. This CDR3 contains 14 residues. Per the germline V gene, CDR1 is LNHDA and CDR2 is SQIVND (reference sequence). The junction had 6 bases not matched to a gene; V was cut back by 6 bases and J by 5 bases. The CDR3 coding sequence is TGTGCCAGTAGGAAACAGGGGGTGCATCAGCCCCAGCATTTT. Encoded protein: CASRKQGVHQPQHF. Full variable domain (missing parts from reference TRBV19 and TRBJ1-5): DGGITQSPKYLFRKEGQNVTLSCEQNLNHDAMYWYRQDPGQGLRLIYYSQIVNDFQKGDIAEGYSVSREKKESFPLTVTSAQKNPTAFYLCASRKQGVHQPQHFGDGTRLSIL.

The rearrangement joins TRBV4-1 to TRBJ1-2; possible D gene TRBD1, 6 bases. Germline assignment: CDR1 MGHRA and CDR2 YSYEKL. This CDR3 has 15 residues. V was clipped by 5 bases and J by 7 bases, with 20 bases between them. As DNA, the CDR3 is TGCGCCAGCAGCTACGTTACGGGGGGGGCAAGTGGCTACACCTTC. Its translation is CASSYVTGGASGYTF.

Here the CDR3 reads CASSRKLDTQYF. Written as DNA, the CDR3 is TGTGCCAGCAGCCGTAAGCTAGATACGCAGTATTTT. The chain couples TRBV5-6 to TRBJ2-3; unclear D gene. In germline, CDR1 is SGHDT, CDR2 YYEEEE. CDR3 size: 12 residues. The ends were cut back, 4 bases at V and 5 bases at J, with 8 bases in the middle. Full variable domain (outside the CDR3, taken from reference TRBV5-6 and TRBJ2-3): DAGVTQSPTHLIKTRGQQVTLRCSPKSGHDTVSWYQQALGQGPQFIFQYYEEEERQRGNFPDRFSGHQFPNYSSELNVNALLLGDSALYLCASSRKLDTQYFGPGTRLTVL.

V and J are TRBV7-8 and TRBJ2-1; 12 nucleotides align to TRBD2. Germline CDR1 SGHVS, CDR2 FQNEAQ. The ends lost 1 base at V and 8 bases at J; junction bases unmatched: 3. There are 15 residues in the CDR3. This chain's CDR3 is CASSLGGLAGDEQFF. CDR3 bases: TGTGCCAGCAGCTTAGGGGGACTAGCGGGTGATGAGCAGTTCTTC.

The chain uses TRBV4-1 and TRBJ2-1; D is possibly TRBD2 (6 bases). The CDR3 runs 17 residues. Trimming removed 2 bases from V and 4 bases from J, with 18 bases in between. Germline lookup yields CDR1 MGHRA and CDR2 YSYEKL. The CDR3 sequence is CASSQHRDWRDYNEQFF. In DNA, the CDR3 is TGCGCCAGCAGCCAACACCGGGACTGGAGGGATTACAATGAGCAGTTCTTC.

The V call is TRBV6-1, the J call TRBJ1-2, with a tentative D call TRBD1 (5 bases). V was clipped by 0 bases and J by 3 bases, with 11 bases between them. Germline lookup yields CDR1 MNHNS and CDR2 SASEGT. CDR3 length: 15 residues. The CDR3 spells CASSEAMGRDYGYTF. DNA of the CDR3: TGTGCCAGCAGTGAAGCGATGGGCAGGGACTATGGCTACACCTTC.

This clone has a single count. This rearrangement joins TRBV27 to TRBJ2-7; 10 bases align to TRBD1. Germline-derived CDR1 and CDR2 are MNHEY and SMNVEV (reference sequence). The J segment lost 4 bases and the V segment lost 6 bases, leaving 6 bases of the junction unmatched. CDR3 length: 14 amino acids. The CDR3 DNA sequence: TGTGCCAGCAGACCTTGGGACAGGGGATACGAGCAGTACTTC. As protein: CASRPWDRGYEQYF.

The chain links TRBV5-3 to TRBJ1-2; TRBD1 agrees at 9 bases. TRBV5-3 is an ORF; its function is uncertain. V gave up 4 bases and J gave up 3 bases; unmatched junction bases: 16. The CDR3 sequence is 18 residues long. CDR3: CARSIYRGRNRLDYGYTF. In DNA form, the CDR3 reads TGTGCCAGAAGCATCTACAGGGGGCGTAATCGGTTGGACTATGGCTACACCTTC.

V and J are TRBV9 and TRBJ2-6; D might be TRBD2 (5 bases). Germline V lookup: CDR1 SGDLS, CDR2 YYNGEE. The CDR3 spans 15 residues. Deletions cut 0 bases from V and 3 bases from J, with 7 bases between. CDR3 nucleotides: TGTGCCAGCAGCGTAGGAGGGCGTGGGGCCAACGTCCTGACTTTC. It codes for CASSVGGRGANVLTF.

The V gene is TRBV5-4, the J gene TRBJ2-3; 8 bases agree with TRBD1. The junction had 5 bases not matched to a gene; V was cut back by 4 bases and J by 1 base. The CDR3 runs 15 residues. The germline V gene has CDR1 SGHNT and CDR2 YYREEE (reference sequence). Here the CDR3 DNA reads TGTGCCAGCAGCGGACAGGGCTCGGGCACAGATACGCAGTATTTT. Translated, it gives CASSGQGSGTDTQYF.

This clone appeared a single time. The chain combines TRBV14 with TRBJ2-7; a possible D gene is TRBD2 (5 bases). The CDR3 has 16 amino acids. Trimming stripped 0 bases from V and 7 bases from J, with 19 bases between. From germline, CDR1 is SGHDN and CDR2 FVKESK. CDR3 coding DNA: TGTGCCAGCAGCCAAGATGGAGGTGGCACTCGGGTTGAGCAGTACTTC. Protein product: CASSQDGGGTRVEQYF.

With respect to this clone: Within the sample, other DNA sequences also encode this same CDR3. The chain joins TRBV12-3 or TRBV12-4 to TRBJ1-1; a possible D gene is TRBD1 (5 bases). Trimming removed 2 bases from V and 5 bases from J, with 9 bases in between. The CDR3 sequence is 13 residues long. As DNA, the CDR3 is TGTGCCAGCAGTTTACGGGGGGGGACTGAAGCTTTCTTT. It specifies CASSLRGGTEAFF.

V gene TRBV7-9 combines with J gene TRBJ2-7; TRBD1 agrees at 7 bases. This CDR3 comprises 14 residues. J lost 3 bases, V lost 3 bases, and 5 bases had no gene match. Germline-derived CDR1 and CDR2 are SEHNR and FQNEAQ (reference sequence). The CDR3 protein is CASSFGTGVYEQYF. CDR3 nucleotide sequence: TGTGCCAGCAGCTTTGGTACAGGGGTCTACGAGCAGTACTTC.

The chain links TRBV5-6 to TRBJ1-4, with 10 bases that match TRBD1. Germline V gene sequence: CDR1 SGHDT, CDR2 YYEEEE. V lost 4 bases to trimming and J lost 8 bases; unmatched junction nucleotides: 11. CDR3 length: 16 residues. CDR3 in amino acids: CASSATKDRGREKLFF. The CDR3 DNA reads as TGTGCCAGCAGCGCGACAAAAGACAGGGGGCGAGAAAAACTGTTTTTT. The variable domain in full, with the rest retrieved from reference TRBV5-6 and TRBJ1-4, is DAGVTQSPTHLIKTRGQQVTLRCSPKSGHDTVSWYQQALGQGPQFIFQYYEEEERQRGNFPDRFSGHQFPNYSSELNVNALLLGDSALYLCASSATKDRGREKLFFGSGTQLSVL.

V gene TRBV4-2 combines with J gene TRBJ2-6, with 7 nucleotides matching TRBD2. V gave up 5 bases and J gave up 4 bases; unmatched junction bases: 11. The germline V gene has CDR1 LGHNA and CDR2 YNFKEQ. The CDR3 runs to 17 residues. DNA for the CDR3: TGTGCCAGCAGCGTGGGGAGCGGGGTCGGAGGGGCCAACGTCCTGACTTTC. The encoded protein is CASSVGSGVGGANVLTF.

The CDR3 sequence: CASSPTGVPEKLFF. The CDR3 nucleotides read TGTGCCAGCAGTCCGACAGGGGTACCCGAAAAACTGTTTTTT. The V call is TRBV2, the J call TRBJ1-4, with 8 bases identical to TRBD1. This CDR3 is built from 14 residues. Germline loops: CDR1 SNHLY, CDR2 FYNNEI. Trimming at V came to 5 bases and at J to 8 bases, leaving 7 bases not matched to a gene. The entire variable domain, with the rest obtained from reference TRBV2 and TRBJ1-4, is as follows: EPEVTQTPSHQVTQMGQEVILRCVPISNHLYFYWYRQILGQKVEFLVSFYNNEISEKSEIFDDQFSVERPDGSNFTLKIRSTKLEDSAMYFCASSPTGVPEKLFFGSGTQLSVL.

This chain joins TRBV4-1 and TRBJ2-1; possible D gene TRBD1, 6 bases. The CDR3 extends over 16 amino acids. V shed 2 bases and J shed 1 base, with 12 bases lying between them. Germline CDR1 is MGHRA and CDR2 is YSYEKL. As DNA, the CDR3 is TGCGCCAGCAGCCAATCTGGGGGCCGTTCCTACAATGAGCAGTTCTTC. Translating it yields CASSQSGGRSYNEQFF.

V and J are TRBV5-6 and TRBJ1-4, with 11 bases lining up with TRBD1. The V segment lost 3 bases and the J segment 0 bases; nucleotides outside the gene matches: 4. Germline loops: CDR1 SGHDT, CDR2 YYEEEE. The CDR3 runs to 17 residues. CDR3 protein: CASSWGTGGATNEKLFF. CDR3 nucleotides: TGTGCCAGCAGCTGGGGGACAGGGGGTGCAACTAATGAAAAACTGTTTTTT.

The chain is built from TRBV27 and TRBJ2-2; possible D gene TRBD2, 5 bases. Trimming took off 3 bases at V and 2 bases at J, with 22 bases between the two ends. The CDR3 is 19 residues long. Germline V gives CDR1 MNHEY, CDR2 SMNVEV (reference sequence). The CDR3 coding sequence is TGTGCCAGCAGTTTCTTAAGTTGGCGACACGGACTCAACACCGGGGAGCTGTTTTTT. It is translated as CASSFLSWRHGLNTGELFF.

The V and J genes are TRBV7-6 and TRBJ2-3; 15 bases agree with TRBD2. This CDR3 contains 18 residues. In germline, CDR1 is SGHVS, CDR2 FNYEAQ. Germline trimming cut 5 bases from V and 2 bases from J; bases unmatched to any gene: 8. Here the CDR3 reads CASSPGLAGGPNTDTQYF. DNA of the CDR3: TGTGCCAGCAGCCCCGGACTAGCGGGGGGGCCCAACACAGATACGCAGTATTTT. Full variable domain (remainder filled in from reference TRBV7-6 and TRBJ2-3): GAGVSQSPRYKVTKRGQDVALRCDPISGHVSLYWYRQALGQGPEFLTYFNYEAQQDKSGLPNDRFSAERPEGSISTLTIQRTEQRDSAMYRCASSPGLAGGPNTDTQYFGPGTRLTVL.

This chain links TRBV6-5 with TRBJ1-1; no clear D gene. This CDR3 has 14 residues. The V end was cut by 6 bases, the J end by 4 bases, with 15 bases between. Per germline, CDR1 MNHEY and CDR2 SVGAGI. This chain's CDR3 is CASRAMSEGTEAFF. In DNA, the CDR3 is TGTGCCAGCAGGGCGATGTCTGAGGGCACTGAAGCTTTCTTT.